Listed below are T cell receptor beta chains from one sample, sequenced in a study of beta chain features in type 1 diabetes. Clones were read by immunoSEQ multiplex PCR, and TCRdb kept only the in-frame ones, dropping some. This table has under 300,000 clones, about 11% appearing once. Sequencing was performed on naive CD4+ T cells from blood. The receptors were sampled from a man aged 30-40 years with type 1 diabetes. Each CDR3 is given with its conserved first and last residue. A D gene is named only where the DNA matches it firmly. The size entry is marked missing in some rows and otherwise reads once, few, many or a size class.

V: TRBV7-6; size: few; J: TRBJ2-5; D: TRBD1; CDR3: CASSWGQGGETQYF; DNA: TGTGCCAGCAGCTGGGGACAGGGTGGGGAGACCCAGTACTTC
V: TRBV11-3; size: -; J: TRBJ2-3; D: TRBD2; CDR3: CASSLVGTRVNTDTQYF; DNA: TGTGCCAGCAGCTTAGTAGGGACTAGAGTAAACACAGATACGCAGTATTTT
V: TRBV6-5; size: -; J: TRBJ1-2; D: -; CDR3: CASSPGGNNGYTF; DNA: TGTGCCAGCAGTCCGGGAGGAAATAATGGCTACACCTTC
V: TRBV9; size: few; J: TRBJ1-2; D: TRBD1; CDR3: CASSVGGQASTGYGYTF; DNA: TGTGCCAGCAGCGTAGGGGGACAGGCTTCCACGGGCTATGGCTACACCTTC
V: TRBV30; size: few; J: TRBJ1-2; D: -; CDR3: CAWGRTEGYGYTF; DNA: TGTGCCTGGGGTCGGACAGAGGGCTATGGCTACACCTTC
V: TRBV18; size: few; J: TRBJ2-1; D: -; CDR3: CASSPREPYNEQFF; DNA: TGTGCCAGCTCACCGAGGGAACCCTACAATGAGCAGTTCTTC
V: TRBV7-2; size: -; J: TRBJ2-7; D: TRBD1; CDR3: CASSSGTGETYEQYF; DNA: TGTGCCAGCAGTTCCGGGACAGGGGAAACCTACGAGCAGTACTTC
V: TRBV7-9; size: -; J: TRBJ2-3; D: TRBD1; CDR3: CASSLWDSSTDTQYF; DNA: TGTGCCAGCAGCTTGTGGGACAGTAGCACAGATACGCAGTATTTT
V: TRBV30; size: -; J: TRBJ2-7; D: -; CDR3: CAWSVPSGRRGSYEQYF; DNA: TGTGCCTGGAGTGTCCCTTCTGGGCGCAGGGGCTCCTACGAGCAGTACTTC
V: TRBV4-3; size: few; J: TRBJ2-3; D: TRBD2; CDR3: CASSQNSVAGGTDTQYF; DNA: TGCGCCAGCAGCCAAAATTCGGTAGCGGGGGGGACAGATACGCAGTATTTT
V: TRBV4-1; size: -; J: TRBJ2-6; D: -; CDR3: CASSPRQASSGANVLTF; DNA: TGCGCCAGCAGCCCAAGGCAGGCGAGCTCTGGGGCCAACGTCCTGACTTTC
V: TRBV30; size: -; J: TRBJ2-3; D: -; CDR3: CAWSRGTTDTQYF; DNA: TGTGCCTGGAGCCGGGGGACCACAGATACGCAGTATTTT
V: TRBV5-1; size: -; J: TRBJ2-7; D: -; CDR3: CASSPYGSYEQYF; DNA: TGCGCCAGCAGCCCCTACGGTTCCTACGAGCAGTACTTC
V: TRBV5-1; size: few; J: TRBJ2-3; D: TRBD2; CDR3: CASSRTSGTDTQYF; DNA: TGCGCCAGCAGCAGGACTAGCGGCACAGATACGCAGTATTTT
V: TRBV15; size: few; J: TRBJ2-7; D: TRBD2; CDR3: CATSRETSGTFFYEQYF; DNA: TGTGCCACCAGCAGAGAAACTAGCGGGACCTTCTTCTACGAGCAGTACTTC
V: TRBV9; size: few; J: TRBJ2-1; D: -; CDR3: CASSVDPSSEQFF; DNA: TGTGCCAGCAGCGTAGACCCCTCTAGTGAGCAGTTCTTC
V: TRBV7-9; size: -; J: TRBJ2-5; D: TRBD2; CDR3: CASSFVIAGGLETQYF; DNA: TGTGCCAGCAGCTTTGTAATAGCGGGGGGCCTAGAGACCCAGTACTTC